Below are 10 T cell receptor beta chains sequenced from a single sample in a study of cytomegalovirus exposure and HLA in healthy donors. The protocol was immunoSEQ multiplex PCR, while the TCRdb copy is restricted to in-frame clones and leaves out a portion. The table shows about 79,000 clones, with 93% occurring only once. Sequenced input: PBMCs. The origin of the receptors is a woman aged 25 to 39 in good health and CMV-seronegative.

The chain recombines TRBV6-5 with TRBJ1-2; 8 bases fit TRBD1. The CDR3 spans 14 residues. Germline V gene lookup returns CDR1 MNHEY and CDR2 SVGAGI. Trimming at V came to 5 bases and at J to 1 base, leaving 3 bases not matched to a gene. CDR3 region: CASSPGQVNYGYTF. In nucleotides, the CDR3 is TGTGCCAGCAGTCCGGGACAGGTTAACTATGGCTACACCTTC.

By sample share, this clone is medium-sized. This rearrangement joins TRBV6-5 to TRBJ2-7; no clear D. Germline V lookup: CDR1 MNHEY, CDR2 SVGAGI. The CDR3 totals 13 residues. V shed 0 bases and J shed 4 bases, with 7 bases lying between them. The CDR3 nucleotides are TGTGCCAGCAGTTACTCGCGAGATTACGAGCAGTACTTC. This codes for CASSYSRDYEQYF.

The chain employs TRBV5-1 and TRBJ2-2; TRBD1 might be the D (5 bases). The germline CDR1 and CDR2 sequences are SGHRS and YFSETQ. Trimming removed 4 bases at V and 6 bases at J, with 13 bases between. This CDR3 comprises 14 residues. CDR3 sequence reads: CASSDPDTSGELFF. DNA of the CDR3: TGCGCCAGCAGCGACCCGGACACGTCCGGGGAGCTGTTTTTT.

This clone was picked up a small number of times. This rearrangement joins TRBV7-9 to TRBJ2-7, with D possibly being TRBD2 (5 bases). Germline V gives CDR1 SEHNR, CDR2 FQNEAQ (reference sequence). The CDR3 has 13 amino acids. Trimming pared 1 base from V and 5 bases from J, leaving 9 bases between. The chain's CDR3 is CASSLGGGNEQYF. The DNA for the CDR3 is TGTGCCAGCAGCTTAGGAGGAGGCAACGAGCAGTACTTC.

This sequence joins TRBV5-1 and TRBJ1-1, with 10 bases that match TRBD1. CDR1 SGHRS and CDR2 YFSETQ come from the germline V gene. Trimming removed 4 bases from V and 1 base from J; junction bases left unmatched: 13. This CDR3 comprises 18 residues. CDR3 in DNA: TGCGCCAGCAGCCTAAGCCGGGACAGGGGCTCTGGGAACACTGAAGCTTTCTTT. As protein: CASSLSRDRGSGNTEAFF.

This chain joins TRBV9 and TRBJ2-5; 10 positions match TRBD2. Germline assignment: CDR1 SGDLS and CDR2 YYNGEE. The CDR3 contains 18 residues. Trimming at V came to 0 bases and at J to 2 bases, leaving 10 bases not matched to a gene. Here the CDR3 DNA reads TGTGCCAGCAGCGTAGGACCAGCGGGAGGGCGAATACAAGAGACCCAGTACTTC. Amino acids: CASSVGPAGGRIQETQYF. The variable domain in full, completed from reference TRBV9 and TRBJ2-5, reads DSGVTQTPKHLITATGQRVTLRCSPRSGDLSVYWYQQSLDQGLQFLIQYYNGEERAKGNILERFSAQQFPDLHSELNLSSLELGDSALYFCASSVGPAGGRIQETQYFGPGTRLLVL.

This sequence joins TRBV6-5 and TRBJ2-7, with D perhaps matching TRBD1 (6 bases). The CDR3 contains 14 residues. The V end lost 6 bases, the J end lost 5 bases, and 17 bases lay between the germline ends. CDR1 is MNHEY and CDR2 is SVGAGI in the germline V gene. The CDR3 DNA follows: TGTGCCAGCAGCCGACCGAGGGGGTTCCACGAGCAGTACTTC. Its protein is CASSRPRGFHEQYF.

Here the CDR3 reads CASSQDRGHNSPLHF. DNA of the CDR3: TGTGCCAGCAGTCAGGACAGGGGACATAATTCACCCCTCCACTTT. This sequence joins TRBV6-5 and TRBJ1-6; TRBD1 matches at 9 bases. The length of the CDR3 is 15 residues. Germline V gene data show CDR1 as MNHEY and CDR2 as SVGAGI. The V gene end was trimmed by 5 bases and the J gene end by 5 bases; junction bases not matched to a gene: 4.

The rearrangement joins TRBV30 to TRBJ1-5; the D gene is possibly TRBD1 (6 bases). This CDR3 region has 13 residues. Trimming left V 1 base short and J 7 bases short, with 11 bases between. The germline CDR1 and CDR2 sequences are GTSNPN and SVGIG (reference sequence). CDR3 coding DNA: TGTGCCTGGAGTGGGCAGGGGTGGCAGCCCCAGCATTTT. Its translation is CAWSGQGWQPQHF.

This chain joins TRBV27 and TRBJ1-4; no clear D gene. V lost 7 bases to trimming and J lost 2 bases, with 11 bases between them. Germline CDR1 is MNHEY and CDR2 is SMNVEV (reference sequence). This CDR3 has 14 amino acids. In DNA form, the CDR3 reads TGTGCCAGCACGGGGTTAGGGACTAATGAAAAACTGTTTTTT. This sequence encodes CASTGLGTNEKLFF.